The entry below gives a single T cell receptor beta chain sequence along with its context. The record originates from a study of T cell changes during pregnancy in multiple sclerosis. This CDR3 is built from 16 residues. The junction had 11 bases not matched to a gene; V was cut back by 6 bases and J by 4 bases. Germline CDR1 SGHRS, CDR2 YFSETQ. Data came from immunoSEQ multiplex PCR; TCRdb stores just in-frame clones and leaves some out. The sample lists over 70,000 clones; over 80% were seen once. The receptor was isolated from a female donor in good health, enrolled as a control in a pregnancy study. The V and J genes are TRBV5-1 and TRBJ2-2; 8 nucleotides align to TRBD2. Specimen: peripheral blood, collected in the third trimester of pregnancy. The CDR3 bases are TGCGCCAGCACCCCCGGGACTAGTTTGAGCACCGGGGAGCTGTTTTTT. Its translation: CASTPGTSLSTGELFF.